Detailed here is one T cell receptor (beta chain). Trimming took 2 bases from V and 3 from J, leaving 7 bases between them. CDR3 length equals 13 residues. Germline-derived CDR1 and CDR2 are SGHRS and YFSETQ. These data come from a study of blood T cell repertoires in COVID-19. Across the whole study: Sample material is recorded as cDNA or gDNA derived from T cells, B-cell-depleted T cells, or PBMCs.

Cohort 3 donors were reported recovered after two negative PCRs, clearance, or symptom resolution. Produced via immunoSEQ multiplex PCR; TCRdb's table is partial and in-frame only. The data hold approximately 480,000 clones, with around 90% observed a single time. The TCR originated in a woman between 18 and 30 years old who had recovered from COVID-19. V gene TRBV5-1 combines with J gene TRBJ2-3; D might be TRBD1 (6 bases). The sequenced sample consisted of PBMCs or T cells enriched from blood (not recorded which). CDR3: CASSLRGTDTQYF. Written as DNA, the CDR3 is TGCGCCAGCAGCTTAAGGGGGACAGATACGCAGTATTTT.